This entry describes one TCR beta chain. Germline V CDR1 and CDR2: SQVTM, ANQGSEA. V lost 6 bases to trimming and J lost 3 bases, with 21 bases between them. The CDR3 has 16 amino acids. The sample originates from a study of CD8+ T cells in alopecia areata. Noted treatment: oral pan-JAK inhibitor, 5-10 mg twice daily. The sequencing template was cDNA reverse transcribed from extracted RNA. Using immunoSEQ multiplex PCR, the repertoire was profiled, and TCRdb retains in-frame clones only, with some absent. The sample has about 200,000 clones, 35% to 40% seen once. The clonotype comes from a human donor with alopecia areata. The material sequenced was CD4+ T cells sorted from blood, taken at approximately week 30, from a patient treated with tofacitinib. This chain connects TRBV29-1 to TRBJ1-5; D not resolved. CDR3 coding DNA: TGCAGCGTGCTTTCTTCCGGGAGCTCCAACAATCAGCCCCAGCATTTT. It is translated as CSVLSSGSSNNQPQHF.